This TCR beta chain stems from a study of blood T cells in healthy people across ages. The second PCR ran about 6 to 11 cycles with a sample-barcoded 5' primer and J-beta primers. TCRdb itself ran the 5' RACE reads through MiXCR, one entry per CDR3 protein. The sample holds hundreds of thousands of distinct CDR3 sequences; around a fifth are singletons and the top ten take around a fifth. The CDR3 consists of 17 residues. Germline loops: CDR1 KGHDR, CDR2 SFDVKD. Sequences were obtained from blood. The V gene is TRBV24-1, the J gene TRBJ2-5, with 8 bases lining up with TRBD2. The end of the DNA is better explained by TRBJ2-1, so the J call may be wrong. This TCR was sampled from a man between 70 and 80 years old in good health. The CDR3 nucleotides are TGTGCCACCAGTGAGCCTAAACGGGGGGGCCCCGACAATGAGCAGTTCTTC. This sequence encodes CATSEPKRGGPDNEQFF.